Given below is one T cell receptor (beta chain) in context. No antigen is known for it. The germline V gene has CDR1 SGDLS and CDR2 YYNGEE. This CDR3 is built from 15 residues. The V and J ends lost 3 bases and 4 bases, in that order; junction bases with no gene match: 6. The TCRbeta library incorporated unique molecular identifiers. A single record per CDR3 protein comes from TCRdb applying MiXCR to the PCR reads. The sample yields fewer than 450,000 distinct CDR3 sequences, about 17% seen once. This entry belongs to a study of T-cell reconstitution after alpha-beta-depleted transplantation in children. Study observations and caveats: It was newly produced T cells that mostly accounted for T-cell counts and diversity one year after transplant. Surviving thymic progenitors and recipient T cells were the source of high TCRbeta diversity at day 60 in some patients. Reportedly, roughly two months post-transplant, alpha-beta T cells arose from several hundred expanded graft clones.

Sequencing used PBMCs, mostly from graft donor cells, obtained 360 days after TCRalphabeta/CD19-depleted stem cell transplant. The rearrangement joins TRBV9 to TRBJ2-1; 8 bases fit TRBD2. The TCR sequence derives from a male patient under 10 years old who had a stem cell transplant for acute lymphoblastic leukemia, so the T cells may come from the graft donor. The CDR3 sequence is CASSAWASGYNEQFF. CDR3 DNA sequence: TGTGCCAGCAGCGCCTGGGCTAGCGGGTACAATGAGCAGTTCTTC.